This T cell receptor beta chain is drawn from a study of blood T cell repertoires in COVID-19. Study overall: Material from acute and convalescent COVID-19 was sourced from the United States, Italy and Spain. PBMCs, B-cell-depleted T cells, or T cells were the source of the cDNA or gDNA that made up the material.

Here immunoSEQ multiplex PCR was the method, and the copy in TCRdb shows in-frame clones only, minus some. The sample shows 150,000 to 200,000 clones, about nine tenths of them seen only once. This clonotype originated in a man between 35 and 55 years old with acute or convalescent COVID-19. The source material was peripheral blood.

The CDR3 sequence: CASSFRQGSYGYTF. The CDR3 coding sequence is TGTGCCAGCAGCTTTCGACAGGGATCCTATGGCTACACCTTC. V and J are TRBV11-2 and TRBJ1-2; 7 positions agree with TRBD1. This CDR3 comprises 14 residues. The germline V gene encodes CDR1 SGHAT and CDR2 FQNNGV. The junction had 5 bases not matched to a gene; V was cut back by 3 bases and J by 4 bases. Full variable domain (remainder filled in from reference TRBV11-2 and TRBJ1-2): EAGVAQSPRYKIIEKRQSVAFWCNPISGHATLYWYQQILGQGPKLLIQFQNNGVVDDSQLPKDRFSAERLKGVDSTLKIQPAKLEDSAVYLCASSFRQGSYGYTFGSGTRLTVV.